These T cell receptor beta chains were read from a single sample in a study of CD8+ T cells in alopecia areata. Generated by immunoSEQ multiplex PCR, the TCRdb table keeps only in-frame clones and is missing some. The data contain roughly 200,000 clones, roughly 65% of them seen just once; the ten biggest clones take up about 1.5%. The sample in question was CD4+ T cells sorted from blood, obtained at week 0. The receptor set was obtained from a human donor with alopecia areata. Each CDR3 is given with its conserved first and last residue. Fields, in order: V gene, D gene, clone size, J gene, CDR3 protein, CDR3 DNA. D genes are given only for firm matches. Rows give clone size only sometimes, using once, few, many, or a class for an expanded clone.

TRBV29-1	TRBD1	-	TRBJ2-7	CSVTRDRAGEQYF	TGCAGCGTTACCCGGGACAGGGCGGGCGAGCAGTACTTC
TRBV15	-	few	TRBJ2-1	CATSRERGQNEQFF	TGTGCCACCAGCAGAGAGAGGGGACAAAATGAGCAGTTCTTC
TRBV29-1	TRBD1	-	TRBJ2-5	CSVERNRGLGETQYF	TGCAGCGTGGAACGCAACAGGGGGCTGGGGGAGACCCAGTACTTC
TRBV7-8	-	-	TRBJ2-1	CASSLGPSYNEQFF	TGTGCCAGCAGCTTAGGGCCATCCTACAATGAGCAGTTCTTC
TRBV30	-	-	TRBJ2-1	CAWSMSMGHHGEFF	TGTGCCTGGAGTATGTCTATGGGGCACCACGGGGAGTTCTTC
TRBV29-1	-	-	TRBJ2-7	CSVEVPPYEQYF	TGCAGCGTTGAAGTCCCACCCTACGAGCAGTACTTC
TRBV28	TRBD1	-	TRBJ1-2	CASSTQWTGGNGYTF	TGTGCCAGCAGTACCCAATGGACAGGGGGAAATGGCTACACCTTC
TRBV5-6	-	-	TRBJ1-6	CASSYLGTRSPLHF	TGTGCCAGCAGCTACCTCGGGACTCGGTCACCCCTCCACTTT
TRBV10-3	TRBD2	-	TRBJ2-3	CAISDSGEGTDTQYF	TGTGCCATCAGCGATAGCGGGGAGGGCACAGATACGCAGTATTTT
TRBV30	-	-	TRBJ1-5	CAWSVTPYSNQPQHF	TGTGCCTGGAGTGTGACACCCTATAGCAATCAGCCCCAGCATTTT
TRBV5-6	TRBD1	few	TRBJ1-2	CASSLAGQGGYGYTF	TGTGCCAGCAGCTTGGCCGGACAGGGGGGCTATGGCTACACCTTC
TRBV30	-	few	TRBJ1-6	CAWSSGRLDYNSPLHF	TGTGCCTGGAGCTCGGGGCGGCTGGATTATAATTCACCCCTCCACTTT
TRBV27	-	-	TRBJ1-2	CASSQSGGPYGYTF	TGTGCCAGCAGTCAGTCCGGGGGCCCCTATGGCTACACCTTC
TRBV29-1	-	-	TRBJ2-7	CSGRWGYEQYF	TGCAGCGGCCGGTGGGGTTACGAGCAGTACTTC
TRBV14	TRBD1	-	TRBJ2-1	CASSHRTGGGYNEQFF	TGTGCCAGCAGCCACAGAACAGGGGGCGGGTACAATGAGCAGTTCTTC
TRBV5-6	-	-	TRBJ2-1	CASSLGSDEQFF	TGTGCCAGCAGCTTGGGTTCGGATGAGCAGTTCTTC
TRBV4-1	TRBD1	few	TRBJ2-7	CASSQDLLYRGTYEQYF	TGCGCCAGCAGCCAAGATCTTTTGTACAGGGGAACCTACGAGCAGTACTTC
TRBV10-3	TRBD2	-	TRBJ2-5	CATTGGYQETQYF	TGTGCCACTACGGGAGGATACCAAGAGACCCAGTACTTC
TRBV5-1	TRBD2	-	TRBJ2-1	CASSLQGLAEEQFF	TGCGCCAGCAGCTTGCAAGGACTAGCGGAGGAGCAGTTCTTC
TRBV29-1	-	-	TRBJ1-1	CSVEDFGRNTEAFF	TGCAGCGTTGAAGATTTCGGCAGAAACACTGAAGCTTTCTTT
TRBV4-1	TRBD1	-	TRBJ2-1	CASSHPGQGVPYEQFF	TGCGCCAGCAGCCATCCCGGACAGGGGGTCCCCTATGAGCAGTTCTTC
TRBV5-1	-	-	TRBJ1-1	CASSLGNTGLNTEAFF	TGCGCCAGCAGCTTGGGAAATACAGGGTTGAACACTGAAGCTTTCTTT
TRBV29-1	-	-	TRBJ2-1	CSVPRRTYNEQFF	TGCAGCGTTCCCCGACGAACCTACAATGAGCAGTTCTTC
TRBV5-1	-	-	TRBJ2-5	CASSLYQGMETQYF	TGCGCCAGCAGCTTGTACCAGGGGATGGAGACCCAGTACTTC